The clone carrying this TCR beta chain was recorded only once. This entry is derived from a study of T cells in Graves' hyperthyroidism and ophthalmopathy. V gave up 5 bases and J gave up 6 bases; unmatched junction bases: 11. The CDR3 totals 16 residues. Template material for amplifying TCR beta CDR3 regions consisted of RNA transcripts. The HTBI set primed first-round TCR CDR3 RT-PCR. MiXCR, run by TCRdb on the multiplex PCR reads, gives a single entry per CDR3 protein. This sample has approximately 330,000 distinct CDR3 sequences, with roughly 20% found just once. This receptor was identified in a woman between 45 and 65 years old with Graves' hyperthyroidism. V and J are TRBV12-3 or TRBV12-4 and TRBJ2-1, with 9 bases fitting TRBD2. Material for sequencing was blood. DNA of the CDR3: TGTGCCAGCAGTCCCCGTTTGTCTAGCGGGGTCAATGAGCAGTTCTTC. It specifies CASSPRLSSGVNEQFF.